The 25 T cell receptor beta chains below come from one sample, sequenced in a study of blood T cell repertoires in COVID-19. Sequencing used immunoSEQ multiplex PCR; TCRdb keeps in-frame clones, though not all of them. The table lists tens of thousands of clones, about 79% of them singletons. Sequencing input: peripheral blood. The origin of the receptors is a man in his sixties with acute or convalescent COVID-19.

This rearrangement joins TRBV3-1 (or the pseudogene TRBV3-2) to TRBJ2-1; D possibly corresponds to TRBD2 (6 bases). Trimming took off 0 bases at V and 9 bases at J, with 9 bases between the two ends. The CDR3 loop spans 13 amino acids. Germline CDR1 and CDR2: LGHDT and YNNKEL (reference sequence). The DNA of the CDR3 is TGTGCCAGCAGCCAAGAGAGGAGGGGTGAGCAGTTCTTC. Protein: CASSQERRGEQFF.

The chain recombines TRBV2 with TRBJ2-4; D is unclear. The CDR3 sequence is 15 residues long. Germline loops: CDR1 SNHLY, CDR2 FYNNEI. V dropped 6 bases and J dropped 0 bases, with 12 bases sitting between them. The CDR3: CASSAGFLAKNIQYF. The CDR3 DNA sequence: TGTGCCAGCAGCGCAGGTTTTCTAGCCAAAAACATTCAGTACTTC. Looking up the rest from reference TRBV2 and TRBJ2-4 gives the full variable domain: EPEVTQTPSHQVTQMGQEVILRCVPISNHLYFYWYRQILGQKVEFLVSFYNNEISEKSEIFDDQFSVERPDGSNFTLKIRSTKLEDSAMYFCASSAGFLAKNIQYFGAGTRLSVL.

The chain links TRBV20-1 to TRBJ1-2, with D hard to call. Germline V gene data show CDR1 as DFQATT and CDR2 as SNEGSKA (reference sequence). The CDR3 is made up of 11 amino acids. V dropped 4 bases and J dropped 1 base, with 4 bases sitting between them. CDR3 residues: CSAIYNYGYTF. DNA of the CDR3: TGCAGTGCTATATATAACTATGGCTACACCTTC.

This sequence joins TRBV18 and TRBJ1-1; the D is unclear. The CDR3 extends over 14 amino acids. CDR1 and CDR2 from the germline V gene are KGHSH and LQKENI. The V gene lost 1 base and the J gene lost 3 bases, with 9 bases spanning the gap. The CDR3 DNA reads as TGTGCCAGCTCACCACAATGGAGCGACACTGAAGCTTTCTTT. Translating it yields CASSPQWSDTEAFF.

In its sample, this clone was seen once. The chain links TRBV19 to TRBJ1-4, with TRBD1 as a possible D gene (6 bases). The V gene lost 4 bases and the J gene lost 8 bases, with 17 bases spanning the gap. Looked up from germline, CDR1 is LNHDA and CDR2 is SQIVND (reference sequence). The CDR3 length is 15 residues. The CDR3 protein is CASSSWGRIKEKLFF. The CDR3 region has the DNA TGTGCCAGTAGTAGCTGGGGGCGAATTAAAGAAAAACTGTTTTTT. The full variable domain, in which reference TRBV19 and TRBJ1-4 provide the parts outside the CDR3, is DGGITQSPKYLFRKEGQNVTLSCEQNLNHDAMYWYRQDPGQGLRLIYYSQIVNDFQKGDIAEGYSVSREKKESFPLTVTSAQKNPTAFYLCASSSWGRIKEKLFFGSGTQLSVL.

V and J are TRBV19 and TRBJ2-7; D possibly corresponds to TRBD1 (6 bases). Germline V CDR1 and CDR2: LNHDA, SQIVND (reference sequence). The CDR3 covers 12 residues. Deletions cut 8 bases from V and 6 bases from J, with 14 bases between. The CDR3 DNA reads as TGTGCCAGTTCAGAGACAGGTGGCGAGCAGTACTTC. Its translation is CASSETGGEQYF.

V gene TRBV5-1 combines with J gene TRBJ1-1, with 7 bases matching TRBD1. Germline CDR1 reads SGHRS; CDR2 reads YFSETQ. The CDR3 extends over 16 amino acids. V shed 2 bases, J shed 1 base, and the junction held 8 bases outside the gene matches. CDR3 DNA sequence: TGCGCCAGCAGCTTCCCCGGACAGGCGGGGAACACTGAAGCTTTCTTT. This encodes CASSFPGQAGNTEAFF.

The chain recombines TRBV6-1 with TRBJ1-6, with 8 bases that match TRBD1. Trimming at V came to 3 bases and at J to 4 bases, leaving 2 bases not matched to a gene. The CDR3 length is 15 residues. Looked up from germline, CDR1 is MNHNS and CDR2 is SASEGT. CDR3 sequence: CASSDGTGYNSPLHF. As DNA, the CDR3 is TGTGCCAGCAGTGATGGGACAGGTTATAATTCACCCCTCCACTTT.

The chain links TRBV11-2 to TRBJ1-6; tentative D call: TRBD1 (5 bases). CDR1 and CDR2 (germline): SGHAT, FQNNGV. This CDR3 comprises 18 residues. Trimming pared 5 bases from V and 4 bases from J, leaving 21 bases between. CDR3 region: CASSPNAGGGPYNSPLHF. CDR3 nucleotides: TGTGCCAGCAGCCCAAATGCGGGGGGGGGACCTTATAATTCACCCCTCCACTTT.

In nucleotides, the CDR3 is TGTGCCAGCAGCTTAGGAGGCCTGATGAACACTGAAGCTTTCTTT. Its protein is CASSLGGLMNTEAFF. This rearrangement joins TRBV7-2 to TRBJ1-1; D not certain. V lost 1 base and J 0 bases, leaving 9 bases between the germline ends. The length of the CDR3 is 15 residues. Germline V lookup: CDR1 SGHTA, CDR2 FQGNSA. The full variable domain, its missing parts supplied by reference TRBV7-2 and TRBJ1-1, is GAGVSQSPSNKVTEKGKDVELRCDPISGHTALYWYRQSLGQGLEFLIYFQGNSAPDKSGLPSDRFSAERTGGSVSTLTIQRTQQEDSAVYLCASSLGGLMNTEAFFGQGTRLTVV.

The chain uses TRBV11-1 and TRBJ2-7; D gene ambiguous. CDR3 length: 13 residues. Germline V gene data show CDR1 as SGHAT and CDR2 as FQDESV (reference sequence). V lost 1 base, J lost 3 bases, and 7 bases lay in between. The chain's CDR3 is CASSLGQVYEQYF. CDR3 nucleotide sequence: TGTGCCAGCAGCTTAGGTCAGGTCTACGAGCAGTACTTC.

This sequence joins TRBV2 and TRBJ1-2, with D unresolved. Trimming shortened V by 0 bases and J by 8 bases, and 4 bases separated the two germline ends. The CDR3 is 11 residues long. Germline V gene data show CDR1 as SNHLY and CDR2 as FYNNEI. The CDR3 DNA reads TGTGCCAGCAGTGAAGCCCCGGGCTACACCTTC. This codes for CASSEAPGYTF.

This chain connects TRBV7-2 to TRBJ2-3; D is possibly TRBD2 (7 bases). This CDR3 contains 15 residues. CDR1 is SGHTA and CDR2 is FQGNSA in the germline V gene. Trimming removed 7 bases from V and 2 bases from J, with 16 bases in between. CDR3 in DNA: TGTGCCAGCACCTCCGAAGGGGGGGCCACAGATACGCAGTATTTT. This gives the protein CASTSEGGATDTQYF.

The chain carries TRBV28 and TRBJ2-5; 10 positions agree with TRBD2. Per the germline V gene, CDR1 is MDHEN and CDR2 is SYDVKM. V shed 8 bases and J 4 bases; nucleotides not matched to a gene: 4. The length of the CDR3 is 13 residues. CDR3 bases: TGTGCCAGCCGTAGCGGGGGGCGAGAGACCCAGTACTTC. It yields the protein CASRSGGRETQYF.

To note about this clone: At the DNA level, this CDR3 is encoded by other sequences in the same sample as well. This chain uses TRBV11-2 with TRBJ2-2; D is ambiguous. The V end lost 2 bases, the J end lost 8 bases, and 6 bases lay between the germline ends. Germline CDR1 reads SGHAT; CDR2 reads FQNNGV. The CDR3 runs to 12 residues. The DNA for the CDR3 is TGTGCCAGCAGCTTATATACAGGGGAGCTGTTTTTT. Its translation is CASSLYTGELFF.

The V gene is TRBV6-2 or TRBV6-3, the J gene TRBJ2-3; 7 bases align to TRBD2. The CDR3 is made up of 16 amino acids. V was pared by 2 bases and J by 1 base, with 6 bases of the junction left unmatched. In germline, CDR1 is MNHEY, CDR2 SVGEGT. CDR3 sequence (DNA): TGTGCCAGCAGTTACAGCGGCGGGGGTGGCACAGATACGCAGTATTTT. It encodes CASSYSGGGGTDTQYF.

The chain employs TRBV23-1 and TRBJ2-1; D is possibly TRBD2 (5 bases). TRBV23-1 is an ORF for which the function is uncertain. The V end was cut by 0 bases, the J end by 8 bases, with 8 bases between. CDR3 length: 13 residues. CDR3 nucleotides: TGCGCCAGCAGTCAATCGATGAGGGATGAGCAGTTCTTC. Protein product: CASSQSMRDEQFF.

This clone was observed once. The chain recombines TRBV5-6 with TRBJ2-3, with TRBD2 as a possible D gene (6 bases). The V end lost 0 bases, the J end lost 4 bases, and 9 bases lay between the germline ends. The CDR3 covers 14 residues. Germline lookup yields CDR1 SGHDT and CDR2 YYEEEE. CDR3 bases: TGTGCCAGCAGCTTGGGCGGAGGGGCAGATACGCAGTATTTT. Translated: CASSLGGGADTQYF.

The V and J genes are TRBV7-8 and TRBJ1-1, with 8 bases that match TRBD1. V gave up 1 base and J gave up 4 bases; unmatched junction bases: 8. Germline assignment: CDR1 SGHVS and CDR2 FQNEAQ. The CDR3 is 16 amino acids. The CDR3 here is CASSLGQGALVTEAFF. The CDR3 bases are TGTGCCAGCAGCTTAGGGCAGGGGGCTTTAGTCACTGAAGCTTTCTTT. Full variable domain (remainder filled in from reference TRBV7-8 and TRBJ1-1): GAGVSQSPRYKVAKRGQDVALRCDPISGHVSLFWYQQALGQGPEFLTYFQNEAQLDKSGLPSDRFFAERPEGSVSTLKIQRTQQEDSAVYLCASSLGQGALVTEAFFGQGTRLTVV.

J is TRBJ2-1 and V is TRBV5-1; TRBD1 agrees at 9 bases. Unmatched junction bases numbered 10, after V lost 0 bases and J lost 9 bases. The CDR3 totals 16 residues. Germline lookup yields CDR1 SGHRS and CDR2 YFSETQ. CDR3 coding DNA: TGCGCCAGCAGCTTGGGCGGGACAGGGTCGAAAGGTGAGCAGTTCTTC. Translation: CASSLGGTGSKGEQFF.

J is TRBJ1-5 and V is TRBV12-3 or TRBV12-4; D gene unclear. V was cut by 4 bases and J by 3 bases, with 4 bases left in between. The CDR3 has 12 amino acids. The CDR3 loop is CASSSFNQPQHF. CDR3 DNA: TGTGCCAGCAGTTCTTTCAATCAGCCCCAGCATTTT.

The CDR3 DNA reads as TGTGCCAGCAGTTTGCGACAGGTACGAGACCAAGAGACCCAGTACTTC. It codes for CASSLRQVRDQETQYF. This chain joins TRBV6-2 or TRBV6-3 and TRBJ2-5; D is possibly TRBD1 (6 bases). Per the germline V gene, CDR1 is MNHEY and CDR2 is SVGEGT. This CDR3 region has 16 residues. Trimming shortened V by 4 bases and J by 0 bases, and 15 bases separated the two germline ends.

The CDR3 reads CASSQVSTGGNNSPLHF. CDR3 coding DNA: TGTGCCAGCAGCCAAGTCTCCACGGGAGGTAATAATTCACCCCTCCACTTT. The chain carries TRBV3-1 (or the pseudogene TRBV3-2) and TRBJ1-6; D gene unclear. Trimming removed 1 base from V and 5 bases from J, with 15 bases in between. The CDR3 loop spans 17 amino acids. In germline, CDR1 is LGHDT, CDR2 YNNKEL (reference sequence).

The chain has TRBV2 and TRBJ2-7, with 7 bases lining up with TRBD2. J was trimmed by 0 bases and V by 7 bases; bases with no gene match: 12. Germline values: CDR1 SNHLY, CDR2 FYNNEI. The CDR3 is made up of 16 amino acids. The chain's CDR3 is CASMAGVYSPSYEQYF. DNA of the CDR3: TGTGCCAGCATGGCGGGGGTTTACTCCCCCTCCTACGAGCAGTACTTC.

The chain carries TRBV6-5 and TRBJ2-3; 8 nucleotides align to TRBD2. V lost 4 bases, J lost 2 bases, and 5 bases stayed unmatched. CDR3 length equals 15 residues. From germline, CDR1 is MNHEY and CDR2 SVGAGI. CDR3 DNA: TGTGCCAGCAGTTCTTTAGCGGGGACCACAGATACGCAGTATTTT. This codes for CASSSLAGTTDTQYF.